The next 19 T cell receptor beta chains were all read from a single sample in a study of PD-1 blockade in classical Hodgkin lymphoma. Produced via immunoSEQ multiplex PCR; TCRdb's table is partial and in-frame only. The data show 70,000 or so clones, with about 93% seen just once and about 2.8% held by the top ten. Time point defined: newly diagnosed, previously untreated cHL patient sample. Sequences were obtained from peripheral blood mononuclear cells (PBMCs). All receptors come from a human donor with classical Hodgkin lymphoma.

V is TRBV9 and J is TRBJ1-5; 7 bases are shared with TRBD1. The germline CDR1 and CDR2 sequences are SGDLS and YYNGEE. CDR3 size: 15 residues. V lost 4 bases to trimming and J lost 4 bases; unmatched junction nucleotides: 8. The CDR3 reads CASSSSGTENQPQHF. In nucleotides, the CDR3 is TGTGCCAGCAGCTCATCCGGGACAGAGAATCAGCCCCAGCATTTT.

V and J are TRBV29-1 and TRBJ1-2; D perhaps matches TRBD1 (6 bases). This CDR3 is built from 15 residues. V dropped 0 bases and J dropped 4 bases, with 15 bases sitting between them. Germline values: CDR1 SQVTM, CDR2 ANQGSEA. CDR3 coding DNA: TGCAGCGTTGAAGAATCCCACAGGGTCAGCTATGGCTACACCTTC. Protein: CSVEESHRVSYGYTF.

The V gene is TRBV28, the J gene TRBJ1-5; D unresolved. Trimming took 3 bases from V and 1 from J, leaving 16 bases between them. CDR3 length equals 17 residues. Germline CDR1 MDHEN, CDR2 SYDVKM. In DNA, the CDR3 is TGTGCCAGCAGTTTGCCCCCGGACGGCTTGAGCAATCAGCCCCAGCATTTT. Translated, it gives CASSLPPDGLSNQPQHF.

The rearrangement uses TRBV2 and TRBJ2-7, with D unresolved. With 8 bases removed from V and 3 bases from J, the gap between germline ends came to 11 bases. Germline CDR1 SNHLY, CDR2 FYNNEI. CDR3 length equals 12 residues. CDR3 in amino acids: CASSSDIYEQYF. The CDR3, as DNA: TGTGCCAGCTCGAGTGACATCTACGAGCAGTACTTC.

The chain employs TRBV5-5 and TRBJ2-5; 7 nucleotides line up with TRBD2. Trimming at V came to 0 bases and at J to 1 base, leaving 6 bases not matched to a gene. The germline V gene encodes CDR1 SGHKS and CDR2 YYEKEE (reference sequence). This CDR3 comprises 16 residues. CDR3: CASSLGWASGQETQYF. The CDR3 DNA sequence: TGTGCCAGCAGCTTGGGTTGGGCTAGCGGCCAAGAGACCCAGTACTTC.

The CDR3 sequence: CASSQGGRGHGHETQYF. The CDR3 nucleotides are TGTGCCAGCAGCCAAGGGGGCAGGGGTCATGGACACGAGACCCAGTACTTC. This chain links TRBV4-2 with TRBJ2-5; possibly TRBD1 for D (6 bases). The CDR3 is 17 residues long. Germline V gives CDR1 LGHNA, CDR2 YNFKEQ. Trimming took off 1 base at V and 5 bases at J, with 20 bases between the two ends.

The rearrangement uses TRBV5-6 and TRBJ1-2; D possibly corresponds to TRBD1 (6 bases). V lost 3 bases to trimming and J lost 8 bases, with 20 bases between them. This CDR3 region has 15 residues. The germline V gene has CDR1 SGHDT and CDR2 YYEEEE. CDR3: CASSWGSDRYLGYTF. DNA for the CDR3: TGTGCCAGCAGCTGGGGGTCTGACAGGTATCTAGGCTACACCTTC.

The CDR3 nucleotides read TGTGCCAGCAGAGTGGAACAGAACAGCTACAATGAGCAGTTCTTC. It codes for CASRVEQNSYNEQFF. The rearrangement links TRBV27 to TRBJ2-1; D gene uncertain. Germline CDR1 and CDR2: MNHEY and SMNVEV (reference sequence). The CDR3 is 15 amino acids. Trimming removed 6 bases from V and 3 bases from J, with 15 bases in between.

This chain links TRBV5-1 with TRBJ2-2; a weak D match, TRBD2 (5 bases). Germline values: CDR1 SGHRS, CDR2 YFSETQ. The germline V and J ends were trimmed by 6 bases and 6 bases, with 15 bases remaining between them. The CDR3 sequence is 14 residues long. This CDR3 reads CASNQFEGAGELFF. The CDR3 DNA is TGCGCCAGCAACCAGTTCGAGGGTGCCGGGGAGCTGTTTTTT.

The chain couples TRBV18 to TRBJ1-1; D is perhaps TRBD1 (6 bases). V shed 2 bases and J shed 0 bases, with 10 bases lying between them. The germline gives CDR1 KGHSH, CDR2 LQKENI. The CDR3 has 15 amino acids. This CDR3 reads CASSPSRGMNTEAFF. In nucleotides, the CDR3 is TGTGCCAGCTCACCATCCAGGGGCATGAACACTGAAGCTTTCTTT. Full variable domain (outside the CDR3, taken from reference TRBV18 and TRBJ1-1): NAGVMQNPRHLVRRRGQEARLRCSPMKGHSHVYWYRQLPEEGLKFMVYLQKENIIDESGMPKERFSAEFPKEGPSILRIQQVVRGDSAAYFCASSPSRGMNTEAFFGQGTRLTVV.

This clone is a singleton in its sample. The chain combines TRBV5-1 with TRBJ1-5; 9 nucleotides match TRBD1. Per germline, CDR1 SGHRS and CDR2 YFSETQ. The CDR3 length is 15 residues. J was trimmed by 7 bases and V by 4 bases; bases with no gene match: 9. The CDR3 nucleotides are TGCGCCAGCAGCGCGGACACAGGGGGCAGCCAGCCCCAGCATTTT. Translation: CASSADTGGSQPQHF.

CDR3 coding DNA: TGTGCCAGCTCACCCGAGACATTATCGAGGGGGCGAAGTAATACTGAAGCTTTCTTT. It translates to CASSPETLSRGRSNTEAFF. The J gene is TRBJ1-1, the V gene TRBV18; 7 bases line up with TRBD1. CDR3 length: 19 amino acids. Germline lookup yields CDR1 KGHSH and CDR2 LQKENI. With V trimmed by 3 bases and J by 5 bases, 21 bases remained unmatched.

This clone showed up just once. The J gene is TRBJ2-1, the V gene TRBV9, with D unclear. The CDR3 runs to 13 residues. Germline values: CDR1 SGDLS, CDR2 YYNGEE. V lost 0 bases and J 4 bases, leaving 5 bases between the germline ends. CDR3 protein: CASSVETYNEQFF. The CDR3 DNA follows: TGTGCCAGCAGCGTAGAGACATACAATGAGCAGTTCTTC.

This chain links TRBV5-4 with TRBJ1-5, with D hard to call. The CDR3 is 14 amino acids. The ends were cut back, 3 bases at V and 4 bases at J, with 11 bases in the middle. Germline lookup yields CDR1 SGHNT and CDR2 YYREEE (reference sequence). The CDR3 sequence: CASSYAGQNQPQHF. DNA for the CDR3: TGTGCCAGCAGCTACGCTGGTCAAAATCAGCCCCAGCATTTT.

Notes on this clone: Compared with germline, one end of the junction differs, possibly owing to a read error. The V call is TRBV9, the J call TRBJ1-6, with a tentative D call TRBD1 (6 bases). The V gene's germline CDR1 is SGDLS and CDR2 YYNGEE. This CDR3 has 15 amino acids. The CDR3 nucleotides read TGTGCCAGCAGCGTTGGCACAGGGTATACTTCACCCCTCCACTTT. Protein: CASSVGTGYTSPLHF.

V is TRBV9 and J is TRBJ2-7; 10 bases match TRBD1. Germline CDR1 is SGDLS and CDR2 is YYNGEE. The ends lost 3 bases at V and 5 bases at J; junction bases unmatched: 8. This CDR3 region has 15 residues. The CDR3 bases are TGTGCCAGCAGCGCAGCGGGACAGGGGACCCACGAGCAGTACTTC. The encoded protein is CASSAAGQGTHEQYF. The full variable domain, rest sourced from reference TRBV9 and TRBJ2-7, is DSGVTQTPKHLITATGQRVTLRCSPRSGDLSVYWYQQSLDQGLQFLIQYYNGEERAKGNILERFSAQQFPDLHSELNLSSLELGDSALYFCASSAAGQGTHEQYFGPGTRLTVT.

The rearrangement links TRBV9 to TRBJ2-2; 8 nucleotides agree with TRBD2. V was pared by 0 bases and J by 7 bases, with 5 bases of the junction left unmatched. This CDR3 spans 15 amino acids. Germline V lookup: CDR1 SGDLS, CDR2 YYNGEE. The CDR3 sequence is CASSVDPSGYGELFF. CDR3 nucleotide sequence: TGTGCCAGCAGCGTAGACCCTAGCGGGTACGGGGAGCTGTTTTTT.

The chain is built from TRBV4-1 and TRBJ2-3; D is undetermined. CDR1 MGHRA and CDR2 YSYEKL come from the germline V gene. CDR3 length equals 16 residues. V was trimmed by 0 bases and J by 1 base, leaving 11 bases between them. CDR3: CASSQDGPRGTDTQYF. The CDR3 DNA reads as TGCGCCAGCAGCCAAGATGGCCCCAGAGGCACAGATACGCAGTATTTT.

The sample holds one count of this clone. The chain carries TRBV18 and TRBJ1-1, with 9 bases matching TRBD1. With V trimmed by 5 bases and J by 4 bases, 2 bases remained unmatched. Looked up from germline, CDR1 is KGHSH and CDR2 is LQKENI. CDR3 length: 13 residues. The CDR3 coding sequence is TGTGCCAGCTCATCGGGACAGGGCACTGAAGCTTTCTTT. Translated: CASSSGQGTEAFF.